Shown below are 2 T cell receptor beta chains from a single sample sequenced in a study of Ad26.COV2.S vaccination and SARS-CoV-2 variants. The treatment denotes: 19 received Ad26.COV2.S at low or high dose, single or two shots; about 5 received placebo; per-sample allocation not given. After the first vaccine or placebo injection, samples were drawn on day 63. TCRdb's table, derived via immunoSEQ multiplex PCR, lists solely in-frame clones and lacks some. The sample gives roughly 510,000 clones, roughly nine tenths of which show up once; roughly 13% is in the top ten. This sample comprised peripheral blood, obtained in a trial of Ad26.COV2.S vaccine versus placebo. Every receptor here comes from a person between 18 and 59 years old who received the Ad26.COV2.S COVID-19 vaccine or a placebo.

V gene TRBV28 combines with J gene TRBJ2-1; TRBD1 matches at 8 bases. V lost 3 bases to trimming and J lost 6 bases; unmatched junction nucleotides: 7. The CDR3 is 15 residues long. CDR1 and CDR2 (germline): MDHEN, SYDVKM. DNA of the CDR3: TGTGCCAGCAGTTTGCCAGCGCAGGGGGCCAATGAGCAGTTCTTC. Its translation: CASSLPAQGANEQFF. Combining the CDR3 with reference TRBV28 and TRBJ2-1 gives the whole variable domain DVKVTQSSRYLVKRTGEKVFLECVQDMDHENMFWYRQDPGLGLRLIYFSYDVKMKEKGDIPEGYSVSREKKERFSLILESASTNQTSMYLCASSLPAQGANEQFFGPGTRLTVL.

V is TRBV12-3 or TRBV12-4 and J is TRBJ1-1, with D perhaps matching TRBD1 (6 bases). The CDR3 spans 11 residues. The V end lost 2 bases, the J end lost 10 bases, and 8 bases lay between the germline ends. The CDR3 DNA reads as TGTGCCAGCAGTTTAACACAGGGAGCTTTCTTT. As protein: CASSLTQGAFF.